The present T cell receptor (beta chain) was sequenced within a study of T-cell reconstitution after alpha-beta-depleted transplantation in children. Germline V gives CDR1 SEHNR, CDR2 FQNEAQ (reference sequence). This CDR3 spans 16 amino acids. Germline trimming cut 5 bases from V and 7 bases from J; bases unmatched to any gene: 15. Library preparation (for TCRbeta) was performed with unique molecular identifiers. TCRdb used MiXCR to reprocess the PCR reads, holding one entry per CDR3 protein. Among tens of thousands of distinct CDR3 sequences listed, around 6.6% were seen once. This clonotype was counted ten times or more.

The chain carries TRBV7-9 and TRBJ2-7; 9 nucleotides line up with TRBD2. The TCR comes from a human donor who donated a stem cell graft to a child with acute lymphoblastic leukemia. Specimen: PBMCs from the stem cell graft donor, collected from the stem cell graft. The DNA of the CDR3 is TGTGCCAGCAGCATCGGACTAGCGATTGGGTCGAGGGAGCAGTACTTC. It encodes CASSIGLAIGSREQYF.